The T cell receptor (beta chain) described here comes from a study of T cell repertoires in cytomegalovirus infection (dated by TCRdb to 2018 to 2020). Regarding the research as a whole: The peptide stimulations were aimed at well-studied HLA-B-restricted epitopes as well as recently identified HLA-C-restricted CMV epitopes, whose presentation resists viral immunomodulation. Because public TCR beta signatures pointed to carriage of CMV infection together with the matching HLA type, the HLA type of each donor mattered for the analysis. The investigation overall reported the following: Cumulative frequency of public TCR beta family members discriminated carriers of CMV infection plus the relevant HLA type in this cohort and an independent approximately 340-donor cohort. The ex vivo response was dominated by HLA-C-restricted CMV-specific TCR beta clonotypes, and the single most frequent clonotype in two of eight donors was supplied by these HLA-C-restricted clonotypes.

Via the germline V gene (reference sequence), CDR1 is DFQATT and CDR2 SNEGSKA. The CDR3 numbers 13 residues from cysteine through phenylalanine. Only the CDR3 DNA stays, 39 bases, in frame from base 1. V and J are truncated by 1 base and 4 bases respectively, leaving an intervening sequence of 11 bases. Worth noting for this clonotype: Its antigen has not been determined. Base qualities are missing; no much larger clone stands one base away.

The intended sense of this specimen's treatment or condition label: in vitro stimulation with specific CMV peptide epitopes to enrich CMV-specific T cells. The instrument was an Illumina HiSeq 1500. TCRdb reprocessing: public reads trimmed at Q25 with fastp, clones called with MiXCR, in-frame beta chains kept. Identical CDR3 proteins give one entry, which carries the most common genes and DNA. The sample table shows roughly 500,000 distinct CDR3 sequences, and approximately 46% are seen once. The ten largest clones capture roughly two fifths of the sample. The material sequenced was cultured PBMCs, taken from culture after CMV antigen stimulation. The rearrangement combines TRBV20-1 with TRBJ2-7, with a weak D call of TRBD2 (5 bases match). The sequence was obtained from a human donor in good health (CMV status not recorded). Some clones in this sample may be carry-over from other donors' samples. The nucleotide sequence reads TGCAGTGCTAGAGCGGACCGGGGATACGAGCAGTACTTC. It translates as CSARADRGYEQYF.